In this sample, the clone carrying this T cell receptor beta chain turned up many times. What it recognizes is unknown. The sample originates from a study of early T cells in non-severe SARS-CoV-2 infection. About the study: Chains were unpaired, as sequencing was done on bulk RNA from unsorted whole blood. The study, taken as a whole, reports: There was a bias toward anti-spike CD8 responses in VDJdb matching, which missed private and CD4 specificities.

Per germline, CDR1 SGHVS and CDR2 FNYEAQ. The V segment lost 2 bases and the J segment 2 bases; nucleotides outside the gene matches: 3. The CDR3 consists of 15 residues. Attached unique molecular identifiers marked individual cDNA molecules. Via MiXCR, TCRdb re-called the 5' RACE reads, giving one row per CDR3 protein. The data show about 30,000 distinct CDR3 sequences, less than 6.5% seen once. The receptor was isolated from an adult who was a healthcare worker with PCR-confirmed SARS-CoV-2 infection or an uninfected control (not recorded which). Sequenced: whole blood. The rearrangement joins TRBV7-6 to TRBJ2-5; 9 positions agree with TRBD2. This chain's CDR3 is CASSLRGRGQETQYF. CDR3 DNA: TGTGCCAGCAGCTTACGCGGGAGGGGTCAAGAGACCCAGTACTTC.